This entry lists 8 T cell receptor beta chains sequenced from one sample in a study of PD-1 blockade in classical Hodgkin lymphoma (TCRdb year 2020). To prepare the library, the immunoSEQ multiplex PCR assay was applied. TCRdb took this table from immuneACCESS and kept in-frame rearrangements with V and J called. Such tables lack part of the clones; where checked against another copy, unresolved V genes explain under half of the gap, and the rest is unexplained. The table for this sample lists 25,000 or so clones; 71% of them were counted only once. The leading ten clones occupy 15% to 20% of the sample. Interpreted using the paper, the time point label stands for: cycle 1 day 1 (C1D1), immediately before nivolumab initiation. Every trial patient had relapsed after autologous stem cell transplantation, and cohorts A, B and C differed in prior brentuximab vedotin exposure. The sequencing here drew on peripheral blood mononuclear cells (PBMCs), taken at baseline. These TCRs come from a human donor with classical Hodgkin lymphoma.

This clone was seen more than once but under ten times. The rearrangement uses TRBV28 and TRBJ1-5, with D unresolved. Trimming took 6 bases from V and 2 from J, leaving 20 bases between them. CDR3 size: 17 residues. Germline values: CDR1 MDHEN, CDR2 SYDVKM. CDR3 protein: CASSPPFGGPGNQPQHF. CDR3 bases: TGTGCCAGCAGCCCCCCCTTTGGTGGGCCTGGCAATCAGCCCCAGCATTTT.

CDR3 protein: CASKSGTGVRDTQYF. The DNA for the CDR3 is TGTGCCAGCAAATCCGGGACAGGGGTTCGAGATACGCAGTATTTT. The V and J genes are TRBV2 and TRBJ2-3; 10 bases line up with TRBD1. From germline, CDR1 is SNHLY and CDR2 FYNNEI. With V trimmed by 7 bases and J by 5 bases, 9 bases remained unmatched. This CDR3 region has 15 residues.

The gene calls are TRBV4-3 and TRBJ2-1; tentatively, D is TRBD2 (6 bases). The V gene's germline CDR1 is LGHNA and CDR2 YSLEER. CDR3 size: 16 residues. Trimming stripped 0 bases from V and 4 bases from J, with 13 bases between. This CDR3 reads CASSQDGIAEYNEQFF. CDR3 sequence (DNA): TGCGCCAGCAGCCAAGATGGGATAGCGGAATACAATGAGCAGTTCTTC.

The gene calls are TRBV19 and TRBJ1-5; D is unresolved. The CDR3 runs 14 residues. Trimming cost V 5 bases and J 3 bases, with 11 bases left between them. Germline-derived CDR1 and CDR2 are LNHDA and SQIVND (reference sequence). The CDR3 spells CASSYLLINQPQHF. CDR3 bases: TGTGCCAGTAGTTATTTATTGATCAATCAGCCCCAGCATTTT.

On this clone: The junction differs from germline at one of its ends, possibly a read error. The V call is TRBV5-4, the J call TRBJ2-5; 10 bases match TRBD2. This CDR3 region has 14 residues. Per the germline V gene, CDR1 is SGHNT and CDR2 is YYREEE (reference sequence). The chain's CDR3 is CASSSDGLAGEHDF. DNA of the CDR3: TGTGCCAGCAGTTCGGATGGGCTAGCGGGAGAACATGACTTC.

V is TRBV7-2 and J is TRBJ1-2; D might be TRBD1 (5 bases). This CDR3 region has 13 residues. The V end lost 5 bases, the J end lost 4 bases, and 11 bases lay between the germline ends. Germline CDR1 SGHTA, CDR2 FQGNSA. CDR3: CASSPWGVYGYTF. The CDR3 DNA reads TGTGCCAGCAGCCCCTGGGGGGTCTATGGCTACACCTTC.

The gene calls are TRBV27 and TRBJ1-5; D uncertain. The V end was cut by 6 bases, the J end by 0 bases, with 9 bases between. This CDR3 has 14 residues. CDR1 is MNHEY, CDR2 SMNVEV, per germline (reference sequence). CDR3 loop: CASRPSISNQPQHF. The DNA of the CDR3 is TGTGCCAGCAGACCCTCGATTAGCAATCAGCCCCAGCATTTT.

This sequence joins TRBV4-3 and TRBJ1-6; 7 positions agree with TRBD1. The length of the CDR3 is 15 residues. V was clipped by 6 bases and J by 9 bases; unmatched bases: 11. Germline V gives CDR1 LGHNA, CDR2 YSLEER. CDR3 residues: CASRETGTDSSPLHF. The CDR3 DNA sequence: TGCGCCAGCAGGGAGACCGGGACAGACTCTTCACCCCTCCACTTT.